The source of this TCR beta chain is a study of shared clonotypes between healthy human individuals. The CDR3 is made up of 13 amino acids. Germline values: CDR1 MDHEN, CDR2 SYDVKM. V lost 4 bases, J lost 3 bases, and 9 bases lay in between. Regarding the study as a whole: Shared clonotypes: about 5.3% naive CD4, around 4% naive CD8, 2% to 2.5% memory CD4, 0.4% memory CD8. Compared with memory subsets, naive subsets generally had larger estimated richness.

200 to 250 ng DNA, tens of thousands of T cell genomes, went into each sorted-subset replicate PCR. Measured with immunoSEQ multiplex PCR; TCRdb has only the in-frame clones, and not every one. In the table there are 2,500,000 or so clones, roughly 92% of which are singletons. Turning to this clone: What it binds is unknown.

The chain recombines TRBV28 with TRBJ1-1, with D uncertain. The sequence came from a man between 18 and 29 years old in good health. Some clones in this sample may be carry-over from other donors' samples. Sequencing input: naive CD4+ T cells from PBMCs. Subset here: CD45RA+ positively selected. CDR3 coding DNA: TGTGCCAGCAGTTCGACTGCCTACACTGAAGCTTTCTTT. Translation: CASSSTAYTEAFF.